These 29 T cell receptor beta chains originate from one sample sequenced in a study of T-cell memory formation after mild COVID-19. Each CDR3 protein gets one entry after TCRdb re-called the 5' RACE reads with MiXCR. The sample includes 300,000 to 400,000 distinct CDR3 sequences, under 15% of them seen just once. Sequenced input: PBMCs or a T cell subset sorted from them (not recorded which). The source of these receptors is a man in his late teens or twenties who had mild COVID-19 (a few samples of this study predate the infection). Cell type and time point are not known.

This clonotype was picked up a small number of times. The chain employs TRBV9 and TRBJ2-3; 12 positions agree with TRBD2. V was pared by 3 bases and J by 4 bases, with 6 bases of the junction left unmatched. The CDR3 length is 16 residues. The germline V gene has CDR1 SGDLS and CDR2 YYNGEE. The CDR3 coding sequence is TGTGCCAGCAGCGGAAAGAGACTAGCGGGGGCAGATACGCAGTATTTT. It encodes CASSGKRLAGADTQYF.

This clonotype showed up just a few times. For the CDR3, the DNA is TGCAGCGTTTGGGACGTTAACACTGAAGCTTTCTTT. Amino acids: CSVWDVNTEAFF. The chain joins TRBV29-1 to TRBJ1-1; D may be TRBD1 (5 bases). Germline CDR1 SQVTM, CDR2 ANQGSEA. The length of the CDR3 is 12 residues. Trimming cost V 5 bases and J 2 bases, with 9 bases left between them.

The genes are TRBV21-1 and TRBJ2-7; TRBD1 was called by the table and not checked on the DNA. TRBV21-1 is deemed a pseudogene. The CDR3 has 15 residues. In nucleotides, the CDR3 is TGTGCCAGCAGAGAAGGACAGGATAGCTCCTACGAGCAGTACTTC. Its protein is CASREGQDSSYEQYF.

This clonotype was found many times. The junction does not match germline at one end; this may be a read error. The chain carries TRBV5-1 and TRBJ2-7, with 11 bases identical to TRBD2. This CDR3 is built from 14 residues. Germline V gene data show CDR1 as SGHRS and CDR2 as YFSETQ. CDR3 in amino acids: CASSLAGGTYEQYF. The CDR3 DNA is TGTGCCAGCAGCTTAGCGGGGGGGACCTACGAGCAGTACTTC.

This clonotype has just a few counts. This rearrangement joins TRBV7-8 to TRBJ1-1; TRBD1 might be the D (6 bases). Germline CDR1 SGHVS, CDR2 FQNEAQ. The CDR3 length is 13 residues. V was pared by 1 base and J by 8 bases, with 11 bases between. CDR3 region: CASSLVGGLEAFF. CDR3 sequence (DNA): TGTGCCAGCAGCTTAGTTGGGGGCTTGGAAGCTTTCTTT.

This clonotype was seen a handful of times. The chain links TRBV2 to TRBJ2-7, with D unclear. The CDR3 extends over 14 amino acids. Trimming removed 3 bases from V and 0 bases from J, with 9 bases in between. Germline V gives CDR1 SNHLY, CDR2 FYNNEI. The CDR3 loop is CASSDVRYSYEQYF. CDR3 nucleotides: TGTGCCAGCAGTGATGTCAGGTACTCCTACGAGCAGTACTTC.

The table lists this clonotype with many counts. CDR3 sequence: CSVARASTDTQYF. CDR3 DNA: TGCAGCGTTGCCAGGGCGAGCACAGATACGCAGTATTTT. This chain uses TRBV29-1 with TRBJ2-3; D possibly corresponds to TRBD1 (5 bases). Germline-derived CDR1 and CDR2 are SQVTM and ANQGSEA. The length of the CDR3 is 13 residues. V was pared by 4 bases and J by 0 bases, with 8 bases between.

The table lists this clonotype with a few counts. The chain is built from TRBV5-1 and TRBJ2-2; D may be TRBD2 (7 bases). The V gene lost 3 bases and the J gene lost 7 bases, with 16 bases spanning the gap. CDR1 and CDR2 (germline): SGHRS, YFSETQ. The CDR3 runs to 15 residues. The CDR3 spells CASSYAGAAGGELFF. The CDR3 region has the DNA TGCGCCAGCAGCTATGCGGGGGCAGCAGGCGGGGAGCTGTTTTTT.

This clonotype appeared many times. The chain carries TRBV6-5 and TRBJ2-4; the D gene is possibly TRBD1 (6 bases). This CDR3 contains 14 residues. CDR1 and CDR2 (germline): MNHEY, SVGAGI. The V gene lost 4 bases and the J gene lost 8 bases, with 15 bases spanning the gap. As DNA, the CDR3 is TGTGCCAGCAGTTTAAACAGGGATGGGGACATTCAGTACTTC. This codes for CASSLNRDGDIQYF.

This clonotype was seen a few times. This chain links TRBV5-5 with TRBJ1-2, with 8 bases identical to TRBD1. Trimming cost V 2 bases and J 2 bases; bases outside gene matches: 5. This CDR3 region has 15 residues. CDR1 and CDR2 from the germline V gene are SGHKS and YYEKEE (reference sequence). The CDR3 region is CASSFQTGANYGYTF. CDR3 coding DNA: TGTGCCAGCAGCTTCCAGACAGGGGCCAACTATGGCTACACCTTC.

The V gene is TRBV18, the J gene TRBJ1-5; TRBD1 is a possible D gene (5 bases). V dropped 4 bases and J dropped 0 bases, with 13 bases sitting between them. Germline V gene lookup returns CDR1 KGHSH and CDR2 LQKENI. This CDR3 comprises 16 residues. DNA for the CDR3: TGTGCCAGCTCACGAACAGGCACGTATAGCAATCAGCCCCAGCATTTT. Translating it yields CASSRTGTYSNQPQHF.

This clonotype was counted between two and nine times. The gene calls are TRBV12-3 or TRBV12-4 and TRBJ1-5, with D possibly matching TRBD1 (6 bases). The CDR3 consists of 14 residues. V was clipped by 6 bases and J by 3 bases, with 12 bases between them. In nucleotides, the CDR3 is TGTGCCAGCAGCCTGGGGGACAACAATCAGCCCCAGCATTTT. Amino acid sequence: CASSLGDNNQPQHF.

This clonotype appeared a few times. This sequence joins TRBV5-4 and TRBJ2-1, with D tentatively TRBD2 (6 bases). The ends were cut back, 1 base at V and 0 bases at J, with 11 bases in the middle. CDR1 is SGHNT and CDR2 is YYREEE in the germline V gene (reference sequence). This CDR3 is 16 amino acids long. The CDR3 DNA reads TGTGCCAGCAGCTTGTTTGCGGGGAGCTCCTACAATGAGCAGTTCTTC. Translation: CASSLFAGSSYNEQFF.

This clonotype was detected many times. This rearrangement joins TRBV18 to TRBJ2-3; 8 bases align to TRBD2. The CDR3 is 15 residues long. CDR1 is KGHSH, CDR2 LQKENI, per germline. V gave up 7 bases and J gave up 5 bases; unmatched junction bases: 11. CDR3 region: CASLFYAGGQDTQYF. The CDR3 DNA is TGTGCCAGCTTGTTCTATGCGGGGGGTCAAGATACGCAGTATTTT.

The CDR3 DNA is TGTGCCAGCAGCTCGTTGATTAGTGGCTACGAGCAGTACGTC. Its protein is CASSSLISGYEQYV. The V gene is TRBV6-6, the J gene TRBJ2-7, with D hard to call. V was cut by 6 bases and J by 3 bases, with 15 bases left in between. This CDR3 contains 14 residues. The germline gives CDR1 MNHNY, CDR2 SVGAGI (reference sequence).

The chain couples TRBV19 to TRBJ1-2, with D tentatively TRBD1 (6 bases). V was clipped by 8 bases and J by 6 bases, with 13 bases between them. Germline V gives CDR1 LNHDA, CDR2 SQIVND (reference sequence). The CDR3 loop spans 12 amino acids. The chain's CDR3 is CASFGGQDGYTF. CDR3 coding DNA: TGTGCCAGTTTTGGGGGGCAGGATGGCTACACCTTC.

The genes are TRBV7-9 and TRBJ2-7; TRBD2 agrees at 9 bases. Per the germline V gene, CDR1 is SEHNR and CDR2 is FQNEAQ (reference sequence). J gave up 3 bases and V 5 bases, and 8 bases lay outside the gene matches. The CDR3 sequence is 15 residues long. In DNA form, the CDR3 reads TGTGCCAGCAGCCCGACACTAGCGGGCAACTACGAGCAGTACTTC. Its translation is CASSPTLAGNYEQYF. Full variable domain (missing parts from reference TRBV7-9 and TRBJ2-7): DTGVSQNPRHKITKRGQNVTFRCDPISEHNRLYWYRQTLGQGPEFLTYFQNEAQLEKSRLLSDRFSAERPKGSFSTLEIQRTEQGDSAMYLCASSPTLAGNYEQYFGPGTRLTVT.

To note about this clonotype: One end of the junction varies from germline; a read error may be responsible. The chain is built from TRBV5-4 and TRBJ2-1; D is possibly TRBD2 (5 bases). This CDR3 region has 13 residues. Germline V lookup: CDR1 SGHNT, CDR2 YYREEE (reference sequence). CDR3 bases: TGTGCCAGCAGATTGGGAGCCGACAATGAGCAGTTCTTC. This sequence encodes CASRLGADNEQFF. Full variable domain (rest looked up from reference TRBV5-4 and TRBJ2-1): ETGVTQSPTHLIKTRGQQVTLRCSSQSGHNTVSWYQQALGQGPQFIFQYYREEENGRGNFPPRFSGLQFPNYSSELNVNALELDDSALYLCASRLGADNEQFFGPGTRLTVL.

This clonotype was counted at least ten times. The chain uses TRBV4-3 and TRBJ1-2, with TRBD1 matching 8 bases. CDR1 and CDR2 from the germline V gene are LGHNA and YSLEER. With V trimmed by 0 bases and J by 8 bases, 5 bases remained unmatched. This CDR3 comprises 14 residues. Here the CDR3 DNA reads TGCGCCAGCAGCCAAGAGGCCGGGACAGGAGGCTACACCTTC. Its protein is CASSQEAGTGGYTF.

In its sample, this clonotype was seen a few times. V and J are TRBV7-9 and TRBJ1-2; D not resolved. Trimming pared 1 base from V and 0 bases from J, leaving 9 bases between. The germline V gene encodes CDR1 SEHNR and CDR2 FQNEAQ (reference sequence). This CDR3 is 15 amino acids long. The chain's CDR3 is CASSLGQSANYGYTF. Written as DNA, the CDR3 is TGTGCCAGCAGCTTAGGGCAGTCAGCTAACTATGGCTACACCTTC.

This clonotype was detected only a few times. This CDR3 is CASSKGLALGTQYF. CDR3 DNA: TGTGCCAGTAGTAAGGGTCTAGCCCTAGGGACCCAGTACTTC. J is TRBJ2-5 and V is TRBV19; weak D call: TRBD2 (5 bases). The CDR3 spans 14 residues. The ends were cut back, 4 bases at V and 7 bases at J, with 16 bases in the middle. Per germline, CDR1 LNHDA and CDR2 SQIVND (reference sequence).

This clonotype was seen more than once but under ten times. The chain links TRBV18 to TRBJ2-1; D is possibly TRBD2 (6 bases). V gave up 3 bases and J gave up 0 bases, with 12 bases separating them. The CDR3 runs to 16 residues. Germline V gene lookup returns CDR1 KGHSH and CDR2 LQKENI. The CDR3 reads CASSPLLASSYNEQFF. CDR3 sequence (DNA): TGTGCCAGCTCACCCCTACTAGCATCCTCCTACAATGAGCAGTTCTTC.

This clonotype appeared a few times. The chain links TRBV5-8 to TRBJ1-1; the D gene is possibly TRBD1 (5 bases). The germline CDR1 and CDR2 sequences are SGHTS and YDEGEE. V shed 4 bases and J shed 4 bases, with 23 bases lying between them. The length of the CDR3 is 17 residues. The CDR3 coding sequence is TGTGCCAGCAGCCATATGGACATCTACCCGGGGACCACTGAAGCTTTCTTT. Protein sequence: CASSHMDIYPGTTEAFF. The whole variable domain, filled in from reference TRBV5-8 and TRBJ1-1, reads EAGVTQSPTHLIKTRGQQATLRCSPISGHTSVYWYQQALGLGLQFLLWYDEGEERNRGNFPPRFSGRQFPNYSSELNVNALELEDSALYLCASSHMDIYPGTTEAFFGQGTRLTVV.

This clonotype was seen more than once but under ten times. This sequence joins TRBV9 and TRBJ2-2, with TRBD1 matching 9 bases. The CDR3 loop spans 18 amino acids. Trimming at V came to 0 bases and at J to 4 bases, leaving 10 bases not matched to a gene. Per germline, CDR1 SGDLS and CDR2 YYNGEE. CDR3 DNA sequence: TGTGCCAGCAGCGTAGGTCTTAGGACAGGGGCCGGCACCGGGGAGCTGTTTTTT. Translating it yields CASSVGLRTGAGTGELFF. The entire variable domain, with the rest obtained from reference TRBV9 and TRBJ2-2, is as follows: DSGVTQTPKHLITATGQRVTLRCSPRSGDLSVYWYQQSLDQGLQFLIQYYNGEERAKGNILERFSAQQFPDLHSELNLSSLELGDSALYFCASSVGLRTGAGTGELFFGEGSRLTVL.

V is TRBV30 and J is TRBJ2-7; 9 bases are shared with TRBD1. Per germline, CDR1 GTSNPN and CDR2 SVGIG (reference sequence). With V trimmed by 4 bases and J by 2 bases, 6 bases remained unmatched. The CDR3 has 14 amino acids. As DNA, the CDR3 is TGTGCCTGGACCAGGACAGGGGCAACCTACGAGCAGTACTTC. It encodes CAWTRTGATYEQYF.

This chain uses TRBV4-2 with TRBJ2-7; D is uncertain. V gave up 0 bases and J gave up 0 bases, with 18 bases separating them. Germline values: CDR1 LGHNA, CDR2 YNFKEQ. CDR3 length equals 18 residues. The CDR3 here is CASSQDGPTAFSSYEQYF. The CDR3 bases are TGTGCCAGCAGCCAAGATGGCCCAACAGCATTTAGCTCCTACGAGCAGTACTTC.

This clonotype was counted a few times. J is TRBJ2-7 and V is TRBV7-6; 8 nucleotides match TRBD1. V shed 1 base, J shed 3 bases, and the junction held 2 bases outside the gene matches. Germline lookup yields CDR1 SGHVS and CDR2 FNYEAQ. The length of the CDR3 is 14 residues. As DNA, the CDR3 is TGTGCCAGCAGCTTAGAGACAGGGGTCTACGAGCAGTACTTC. Translated: CASSLETGVYEQYF.

The V call is TRBV3-1, the J call TRBJ2-6, with D possibly being TRBD1 (6 bases). This CDR3 contains 15 residues. Trimming left V 2 bases short and J 2 bases short, with 7 bases between. CDR1 and CDR2 (germline): LGHDT, YNNKEL (reference sequence). CDR3 region: CASSQRGTGANVLTF. As DNA, the CDR3 is TGTGCCAGCAGCCAAAGGGGGACTGGGGCCAACGTCCTGACTTTC.

This clonotype showed up just a few times. The rearrangement uses TRBV6-5 and TRBJ2-7, with D perhaps matching TRBD1 (5 bases). V lost 0 bases and J lost 2, with 11 bases in between. This CDR3 spans 15 amino acids. Germline-derived CDR1 and CDR2 are MNHEY and SVGAGI. The CDR3 DNA follows: TGTGCCAGCAGTTACTCCGTAGGGGCAGCCTACGAGCAGTACGTC. It encodes CASSYSVGAAYEQYV.